This is a list of T cell receptor beta chains from one sample in a study. TCRdb reprocessed the RT-PCR reads via MiXCR and lists one record per CDR3 protein. The data contain fewer than 800,000 distinct CDR3 sequences, 12% to 15% of them singletons. Sequenced: memory CD4+ T cells from blood. All receptors derive from a female donor in good health, serving as a healthy control. Each CDR3 is given without its conserved first and last residue. Fields, in order: D gene, V gene, J gene, CDR3 protein. D genes are given only for firm matches.

NA	TRBV20-1	TRBJ1-2	SASTGARYGYT
TRBD1	TRBV29-1	TRBJ1-2	SVGQGTNYGYT
NA	TRBV10-3	TRBJ2-1	AISRDHASSNEQF
NA	TRBV27	TRBJ2-3	ASSLNGDTQY
NA	TRBV20-1	TRBJ1-2	SARDLGEGYT
TRBD1	TRBV20-1	TRBJ1-6	SARGTGDNSPLH
NA	TRBV10-2	TRBJ2-2	ASSPNTGDFGELF
NA	TRBV20-1	TRBJ2-7	SAPSGLLEEQY
NA	TRBV5-1	TRBJ2-1	ASSRGAVHNEQF
NA	TRBV29-1	TRBJ2-7	SATPGTTSSYEQY
NA	TRBV13	TRBJ2-1	ASSDQHGNEQF
NA	TRBV20-1	TRBJ1-6	SASMGGDSPLH
NA	TRBV7-2	TRBJ2-1	ASGKGGAASEQF
TRBD2	TRBV4-3	TRBJ2-1	ASSQEGLAGAYGNEQF
NA	TRBV6-5	TRBJ2-3	ASSYERTDTQY
NA	TRBV2	TRBJ2-7	ASSEGAAYEQY
TRBD2	TRBV29-1	TRBJ2-1	SALRAGGGNEQF
NA	TRBV20-1	TRBJ1-1	SARKFGTGNTEAF
TRBD1	TRBV2	TRBJ2-3	ASRTRGYSDTHY
TRBD2	TRBV6-2/TRBV6-3	TRBJ2-7	ASSYSTSGKREQY
NA	TRBV27	TRBJ1-4	ASSYYSNEKLF
TRBD1	TRBV20-1	TRBJ1-4	SARGDREEKLF
TRBD1	TRBV12-3/TRBV12-4	TRBJ2-7	ASSWGQAVDEQY
TRBD2	TRBV7-2	TRBJ2-5	ASSDLLAGGRETQY
NA	TRBV6-2/TRBV6-3	TRBJ1-1	ASIYGTRNTEAF
NA	TRBV4-1	TRBJ1-5	ASSPGGRGDGQPQH
NA	TRBV7-9	TRBJ2-7	ASSFVSPYSEQY
NA	TRBV5-1	TRBJ2-7	ASSWIAGGPNSYEQY
NA	TRBV12-3/TRBV12-4	TRBJ1-2	ASSLEAQGSYGYT
NA	TRBV7-2	TRBJ2-1	ASSLLGRDWFNEQF
NA	TRBV27	TRBJ1-2	ASSFLVGRDYGYT
NA	TRBV28	TRBJ1-5	ASSLGQGLYLYSNQPQH
NA	TRBV28	TRBJ2-1	ASTKTRQFWYNEQF
TRBD1	TRBV6-1	TRBJ2-4	ASSEFRGTGLAKNIQY
TRBD2	TRBV6-1	TRBJ2-5	ASSEAHSSGGQETQY
TRBD1	TRBV6-1	TRBJ1-5	ASSGQGLQPQH
TRBD1	TRBV10-3	TRBJ1-2	AISEPQGARGYT
NA	TRBV20-1	TRBJ2-5	SAVATLPGRETQY
NA	TRBV5-1	TRBJ1-2	ASSLKFPGASYGYT